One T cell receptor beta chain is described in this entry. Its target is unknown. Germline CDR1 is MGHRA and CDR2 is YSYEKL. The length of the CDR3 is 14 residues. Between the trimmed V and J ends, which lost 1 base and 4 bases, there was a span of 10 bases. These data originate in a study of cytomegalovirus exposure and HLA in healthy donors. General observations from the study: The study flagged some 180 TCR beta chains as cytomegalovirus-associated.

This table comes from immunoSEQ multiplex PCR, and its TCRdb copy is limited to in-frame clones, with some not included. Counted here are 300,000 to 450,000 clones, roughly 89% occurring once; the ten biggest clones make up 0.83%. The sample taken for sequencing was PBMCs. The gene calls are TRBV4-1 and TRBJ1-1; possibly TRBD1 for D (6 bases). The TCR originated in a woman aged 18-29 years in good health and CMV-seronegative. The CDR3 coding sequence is TGCGCCAGCAGCCAAGGACAGGACGGCACTGAAGCTTTCTTT. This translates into CASSQGQDGTEAFF.